Below, 15 T cell receptor beta chains from the same sample are listed, as sequenced in a study of T-cell reconstitution after alpha-beta-depleted transplantation in children. The authors prepared the TCRbeta library with unique molecular identifiers. TCRdb passed the PCR reads through MiXCR, listing each CDR3 protein once. The sample lists fewer than 550,000 distinct CDR3 sequences, roughly 10% occurring once. Sequenced here: PBMCs, mostly from graft donor cells, sampled 180 days after TCRalphabeta/CD19-depleted stem cell transplant. These receptors were collected from a female patient between 2 and 15 years old who had a stem cell transplant for aplastic anemia, so the T cells may come from the graft donor.

The V call is TRBV7-9, the J call TRBJ2-7; maybe TRBD1 (6 bases). Trimming took 3 bases from V and 7 from J, leaving 22 bases between them. This CDR3 contains 16 residues. Per germline, CDR1 SEHNR and CDR2 FQNEAQ (reference sequence). CDR3 protein: CASSFVQGPDGGEQYV. DNA of the CDR3: TGTGCCAGCAGCTTTGTACAGGGCCCTGATGGAGGAGAGCAGTACGTC.

This clonotype was seen more than once but under ten times. The chain is built from TRBV11-2 and TRBJ2-1, with D unclear. Germline lookup yields CDR1 SGHAT and CDR2 FQNNGV. The V end lost 6 bases, the J end lost 2 bases, and 14 bases lay between the germline ends. The CDR3 runs 15 residues. The CDR3 DNA reads as TGTGCCAGCAGGTATCTACCAGACACCTACAATGAGCAGTTCTTC. Translated: CASRYLPDTYNEQFF.

This clonotype was counted many times. The rearrangement uses TRBV7-9 and TRBJ2-1; D perhaps matches TRBD2 (6 bases). This CDR3 region has 14 residues. Germline CDR1 reads SEHNR; CDR2 reads FQNEAQ (reference sequence). V was shortened by 6 bases and J by 4 bases, with 13 bases between the two germline ends. For the CDR3, the DNA is TGTGCCAGCAGTTATAGCGGAAATTACAATGAGCAGTTCTTC. It is translated as CASSYSGNYNEQFF.

The V gene is TRBV11-1, the J gene TRBJ2-5, with no clear D. Trimming shortened V by 3 bases and J by 1 base, and 9 bases separated the two germline ends. Germline V gene sequence: CDR1 SGHAT, CDR2 FQDESV (reference sequence). The CDR3 is made up of 14 amino acids. CDR3 sequence: CASSFRSTQETQYF. As DNA, the CDR3 is TGTGCCAGCAGCTTCAGATCCACCCAAGAGACCCAGTACTTC.

The table lists this clonotype with many counts. The rearrangement joins TRBV27 to TRBJ2-3; 8 bases fit TRBD2. Germline V CDR1 and CDR2: MNHEY, SMNVEV (reference sequence). CDR3 size: 14 residues. J gave up 2 bases and V 8 bases, and 6 bases lay outside the gene matches. CDR3 nucleotides: TGTGCCAGCTCAGTAGCGGGGACCACAGATACGCAGTATTTT. Protein product: CASSVAGTTDTQYF.

The V gene is TRBV7-3, the J gene TRBJ2-1, with 7 bases fitting TRBD2. The CDR3 has 16 residues. Looked up from germline, CDR1 is SGHTA and CDR2 is FQGTGA. With V trimmed by 5 bases and J by 7 bases, 14 bases remained unmatched. CDR3 DNA: TGTGCCAGCAGCAGCCGGGCTGGGCGGGAGTGGAATGAGCAGTTCTTC. Translation: CASSSRAGREWNEQFF.

The rearrangement links TRBV24-1 to TRBJ1-5, with TRBD1 matching over 7 bases. This CDR3 is built from 15 residues. V shed 6 bases, J shed 7 bases, and the junction held 11 bases outside the gene matches. Germline CDR1 is KGHDR and CDR2 is SFDVKD. The CDR3 reads CATSPRGSGYQPQHF. CDR3 DNA sequence: TGTGCCACCAGTCCCAGGGGGAGCGGTTACCAGCCCCAGCATTTT.

This clonotype turned up a few times. V and J are TRBV4-3 and TRBJ2-3; a possible D gene is TRBD2 (6 bases). V lost 4 bases to trimming and J lost 6 bases, with 17 bases between them. The germline V gene encodes CDR1 LGHNA and CDR2 YSLEER. CDR3 size: 15 residues. CDR3 loop: CASSLEGSSRDTQYF. Here the CDR3 DNA reads TGCGCCAGCAGCCTGGAGGGCAGCTCACGGGATACGCAGTATTTT.

Only a few counts were recorded for this clonotype. The gene calls are TRBV5-4 and TRBJ2-6, with 8 bases lining up with TRBD1. V was pared by 6 bases and J by 0 bases, with 2 bases of the junction left unmatched. CDR3 length: 15 residues. From germline, CDR1 is SGHNT and CDR2 YYREEE (reference sequence). The CDR3 sequence: CASNGQGSGANVLTF. The CDR3 coding sequence is TGTGCCAGCAACGGACAGGGCTCTGGGGCCAACGTCCTGACTTTC.

The chain has TRBV18 and TRBJ1-5, with TRBD1 matching 8 bases. V dropped 5 bases and J dropped 2; count of bases not matched to a gene: 2. The CDR3 length is 14 residues. Germline V CDR1 and CDR2: KGHSH, LQKENI. The CDR3 coding sequence is TGTGCCAGCTCAAAGACAGGGGGCAATCAGCCCCAGCATTTT. Translation gives CASSKTGGNQPQHF. Supplemented by reference TRBV18 and TRBJ1-5, the full variable domain reads NAGVMQNPRHLVRRRGQEARLRCSPMKGHSHVYWYRQLPEEGLKFMVYLQKENIIDESGMPKERFSAEFPKEGPSILRIQQVVRGDSAAYFCASSKTGGNQPQHFGDGTRLSIL.

CDR3 sequence (DNA): TGTGCCAGCAGCTGGGGGGTACCTGAAGCTTTCTTT. Protein product: CASSWGVPEAFF. V is TRBV6-1 and J is TRBJ1-1; D is perhaps TRBD1 (5 bases). Germline CDR1 and CDR2: MNHNS and SASEGT. The V end was cut by 6 bases, the J end by 6 bases, with 11 bases between. CDR3 size: 12 residues.

Here the CDR3 DNA reads TGCAGTGCTAGAACCGCGGCGGGTAATACGCAGTATTTT. It specifies CSARTAAGNTQYF. The chain combines TRBV20-1 with TRBJ2-3, with D perhaps TRBD2 (5 bases). Germline V gene sequence: CDR1 DFQATT, CDR2 SNEGSKA (reference sequence). Trimming shortened V by 2 bases and J by 7 bases, and 13 bases separated the two germline ends. There are 13 residues in the CDR3.

This rearrangement joins TRBV27 to TRBJ2-7, with D possibly matching TRBD1 (6 bases). V dropped 1 base and J dropped 3 bases, with 13 bases sitting between them. Germline V gene lookup returns CDR1 MNHEY and CDR2 SMNVEV (reference sequence). CDR3 length equals 15 residues. The CDR3 loop is CASSLFMGAVYEQYF. The CDR3 DNA reads TGTGCCAGCAGTTTATTTATGGGGGCTGTCTACGAGCAGTACTTC.

This clonotype turned up a few times. The chain links TRBV28 to TRBJ1-1, with D unclear. The CDR3 has 15 amino acids. Germline V lookup: CDR1 MDHEN, CDR2 SYDVKM. Trimming took 8 bases from V and 1 from J, leaving 17 bases between them. CDR3 sequence reads: CASSPGGKGNTEAFF. The CDR3 nucleotides are TGTGCCAGCTCCCCTGGTGGAAAGGGGAACACTGAAGCTTTCTTT. Full variable domain (outside the CDR3, taken from reference TRBV28 and TRBJ1-1): DVKVTQSSRYLVKRTGEKVFLECVQDMDHENMFWYRQDPGLGLRLIYFSYDVKMKEKGDIPEGYSVSREKKERFSLILESASTNQTSMYLCASSPGGKGNTEAFFGQGTRLTVV.

The rearrangement uses TRBV5-6 and TRBJ2-4; 8 nucleotides match TRBD2. This CDR3 contains 15 residues. J was trimmed by 4 bases and V by 6 bases; bases with no gene match: 9. Germline V lookup: CDR1 SGHDT, CDR2 YYEEEE. CDR3 in DNA: TGTGCCAGCATTAGGCGGGAGGTGGGGAAAAACATTCAGTACTTC. This sequence encodes CASIRREVGKNIQYF.